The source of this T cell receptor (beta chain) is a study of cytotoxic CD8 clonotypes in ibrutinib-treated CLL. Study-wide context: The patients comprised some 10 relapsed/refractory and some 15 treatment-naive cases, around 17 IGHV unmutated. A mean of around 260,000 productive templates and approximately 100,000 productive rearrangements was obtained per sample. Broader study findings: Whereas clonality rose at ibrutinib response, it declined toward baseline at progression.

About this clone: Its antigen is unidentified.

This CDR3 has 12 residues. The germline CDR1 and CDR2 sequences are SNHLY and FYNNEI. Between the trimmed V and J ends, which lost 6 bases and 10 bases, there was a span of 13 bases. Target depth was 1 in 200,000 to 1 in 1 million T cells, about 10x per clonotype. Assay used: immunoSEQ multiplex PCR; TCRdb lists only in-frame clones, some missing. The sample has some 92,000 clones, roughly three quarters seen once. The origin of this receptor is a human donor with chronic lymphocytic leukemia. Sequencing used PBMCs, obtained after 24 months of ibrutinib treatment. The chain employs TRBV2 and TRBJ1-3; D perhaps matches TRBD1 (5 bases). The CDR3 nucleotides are TGTGCCAGCAGACGGGACCCACTGACCATATATTTT. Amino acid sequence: CASRRDPLTIYF. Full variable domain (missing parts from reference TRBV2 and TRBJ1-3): EPEVTQTPSHQVTQMGQEVILRCVPISNHLYFYWYRQILGQKVEFLVSFYNNEISEKSEIFDDQFSVERPDGSNFTLKIRSTKLEDSAMYFCASRRDPLTIYFGEGSWLTVV.